This T cell receptor beta chain stems from a study of early T cells in non-severe SARS-CoV-2 infection. Study summary: Whole-blood bulk RNA, unsorted, was sequenced, and chains were unpaired.

This clonotype was seen more than once but under ten times. What it binds is unknown. Unique molecular identifiers (one per individual cDNA molecule) were attached. TCRdb called the 5' RACE reads again in MiXCR, with one record for every CDR3 protein. This sample has around 72,000 distinct CDR3 sequences, with around 9.1% found just once. Findings of the study overall: Anti-spike CD8 responses were favored by VDJdb matching, which missed private and CD4 specificities.

This CDR3 is 17 amino acids long. Germline-derived CDR1 and CDR2 are SNHLY and FYNNEI. V was clipped by 3 bases and J by 0 bases, with 16 bases between them. The receptor comes from an adult who was a healthcare worker with PCR-confirmed SARS-CoV-2 infection or an uninfected control (not recorded which). The sequencing here drew on whole blood, taken at baseline. This chain uses TRBV2 with TRBJ2-3; D unresolved. The CDR3, as DNA: TGTGCCAGCAGTGAGCTGGAGATTTACTCTAGCACAGATACGCAGTATTTT. Amino acids: CASSELEIYSSTDTQYF.